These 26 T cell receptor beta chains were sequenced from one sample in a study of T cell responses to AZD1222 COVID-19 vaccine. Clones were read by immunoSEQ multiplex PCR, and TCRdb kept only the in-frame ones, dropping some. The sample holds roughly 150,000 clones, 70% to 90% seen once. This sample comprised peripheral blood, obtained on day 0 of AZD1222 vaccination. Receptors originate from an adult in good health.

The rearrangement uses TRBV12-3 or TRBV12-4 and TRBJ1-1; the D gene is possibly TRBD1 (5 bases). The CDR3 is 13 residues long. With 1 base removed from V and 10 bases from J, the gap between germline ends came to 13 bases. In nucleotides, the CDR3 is TGTGCCAGCAGTTTAGAGGCTGGCGGGGGAGCTTTCTTT. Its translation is CASSLEAGGGAFF.

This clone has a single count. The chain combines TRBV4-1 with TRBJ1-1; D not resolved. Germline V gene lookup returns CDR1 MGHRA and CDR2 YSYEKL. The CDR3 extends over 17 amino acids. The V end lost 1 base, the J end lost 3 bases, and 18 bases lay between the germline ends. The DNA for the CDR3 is TGCGCCAGCAGCCAAGGCGGTTTAGGACGGAGAGACACTGAAGCTTTCTTT. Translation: CASSQGGLGRRDTEAFF.

The CDR3 DNA follows: TGTGCCAGCAGCCTTGACAGGGGAGGAGGCTACACCTTC. Translating gives CASSLDRGGGYTF. This chain uses TRBV7-8 with TRBJ1-2; the match to TRBD1 covers 8 bases. The CDR3 spans 13 residues. Germline trimming cut 5 bases from V and 8 bases from J; bases unmatched to any gene: 7. In germline, CDR1 is SGHVS, CDR2 FQNEAQ.

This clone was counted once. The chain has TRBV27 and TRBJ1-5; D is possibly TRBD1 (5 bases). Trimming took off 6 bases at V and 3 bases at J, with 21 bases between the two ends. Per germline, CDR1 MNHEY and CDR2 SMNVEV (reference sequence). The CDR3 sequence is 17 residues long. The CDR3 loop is CASSSENGQVPNQPQHF. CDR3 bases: TGTGCCAGCAGCTCGGAAAACGGACAAGTTCCCAATCAGCCCCAGCATTTT.

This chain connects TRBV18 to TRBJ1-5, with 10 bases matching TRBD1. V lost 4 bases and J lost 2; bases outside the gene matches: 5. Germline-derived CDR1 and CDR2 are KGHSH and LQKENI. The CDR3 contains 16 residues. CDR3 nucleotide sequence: TGTGCCAGCTCACGGTCCGGGACAGGGGGCAATCAGCCCCAGCATTTT. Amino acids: CASSRSGTGGNQPQHF.

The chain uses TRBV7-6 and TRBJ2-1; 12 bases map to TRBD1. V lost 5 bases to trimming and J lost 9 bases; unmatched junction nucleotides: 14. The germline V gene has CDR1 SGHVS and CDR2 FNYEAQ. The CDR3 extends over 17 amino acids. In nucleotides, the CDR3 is TGTGCCAGCAGCCGCAGTAGCGGGACAGGGGGCTCCGGTGAGCAGTTCTTC. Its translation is CASSRSSGTGGSGEQFF. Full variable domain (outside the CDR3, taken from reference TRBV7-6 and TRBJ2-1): GAGVSQSPRYKVTKRGQDVALRCDPISGHVSLYWYRQALGQGPEFLTYFNYEAQQDKSGLPNDRFSAERPEGSISTLTIQRTEQRDSAMYRCASSRSSGTGGSGEQFFGPGTRLTVL.

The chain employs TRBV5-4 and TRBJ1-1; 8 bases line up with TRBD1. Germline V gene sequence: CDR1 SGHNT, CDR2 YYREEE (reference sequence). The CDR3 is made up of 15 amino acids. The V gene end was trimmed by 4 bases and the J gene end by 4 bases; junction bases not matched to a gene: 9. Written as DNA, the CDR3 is TGTGCCAGCAGCAGAACAGGGGGAGGCGGCACTGAAGCTTTCTTT. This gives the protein CASSRTGGGGTEAFF.

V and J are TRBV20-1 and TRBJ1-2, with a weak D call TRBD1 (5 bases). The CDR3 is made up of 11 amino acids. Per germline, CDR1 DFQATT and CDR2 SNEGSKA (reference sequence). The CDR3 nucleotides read TGCGGGTCTCAGGGAGTCCAAGGCTACACCTTC. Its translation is CGSQGVQGYTF.

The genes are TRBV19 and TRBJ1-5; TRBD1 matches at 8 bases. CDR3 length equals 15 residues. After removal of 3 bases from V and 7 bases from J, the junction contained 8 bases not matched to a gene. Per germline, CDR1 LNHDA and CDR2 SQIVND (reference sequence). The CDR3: CASSMEAGGGQPQHF. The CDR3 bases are TGTGCCAGTAGTATGGAGGCAGGGGGCGGGCAGCCCCAGCATTTT.

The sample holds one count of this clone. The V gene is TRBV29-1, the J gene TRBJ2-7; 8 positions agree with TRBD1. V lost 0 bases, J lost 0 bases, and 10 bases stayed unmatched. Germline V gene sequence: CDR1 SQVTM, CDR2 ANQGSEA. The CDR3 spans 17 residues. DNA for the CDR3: TGCAGCGTTGAAGAAGGGCCGAGGACAGGGTTCTCCTACGAGCAGTACTTC. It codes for CSVEEGPRTGFSYEQYF.

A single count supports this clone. CDR3 residues: CSVEEHTGFGYTF. CDR3 DNA sequence: TGCAGCGTTGAAGAACATACGGGTTTCGGCTACACCTTC. The chain joins TRBV29-1 to TRBJ1-2, with unresolved D. CDR1 is SQVTM, CDR2 ANQGSEA, per germline. The CDR3 is 13 residues long. V was cut by 0 bases and J by 8 bases, with 13 bases left in between. Looking up the rest from reference TRBV29-1 and TRBJ1-2 gives the full variable domain: SAVISQKPSRDICQRGTSLTIQCQVDSQVTMMFWYRQQPGQSLTLIATANQGSEATYESGFVIDKFPISRPNLTFSTLTVSNMSPEDSSIYLCSVEEHTGFGYTFGSGTRLTVV.

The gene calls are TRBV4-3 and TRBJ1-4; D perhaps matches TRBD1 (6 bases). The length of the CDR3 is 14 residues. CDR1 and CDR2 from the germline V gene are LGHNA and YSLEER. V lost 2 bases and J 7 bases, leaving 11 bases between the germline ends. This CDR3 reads CASSQTGSGEKLFF. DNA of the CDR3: TGCGCCAGCAGCCAAACAGGGTCTGGTGAAAAACTGTTTTTT.

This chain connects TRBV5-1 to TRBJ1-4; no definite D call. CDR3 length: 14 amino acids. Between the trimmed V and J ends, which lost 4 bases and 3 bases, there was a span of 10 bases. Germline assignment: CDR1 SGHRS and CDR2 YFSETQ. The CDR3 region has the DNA TGCGCCAGCAGCCTGGAAAGGGCTAATGAAAAACTGTTTTTT. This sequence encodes CASSLERANEKLFF.

The CDR3 loop is CASSPIRAEAFF. The CDR3 nucleotides read TGTGCCAGCTCACCGATACGGGCTGAAGCTTTCTTT. The chain employs TRBV18 and TRBJ1-1; unclear D gene. The CDR3 contains 12 residues. The ends were cut back, 3 bases at V and 6 bases at J, with 8 bases in the middle. Germline V CDR1 and CDR2: KGHSH, LQKENI. The full variable domain, completed using reference TRBV18 and TRBJ1-1, is NAGVMQNPRHLVRRRGQEARLRCSPMKGHSHVYWYRQLPEEGLKFMVYLQKENIIDESGMPKERFSAEFPKEGPSILRIQQVVRGDSAAYFCASSPIRAEAFFGQGTRLTVV.

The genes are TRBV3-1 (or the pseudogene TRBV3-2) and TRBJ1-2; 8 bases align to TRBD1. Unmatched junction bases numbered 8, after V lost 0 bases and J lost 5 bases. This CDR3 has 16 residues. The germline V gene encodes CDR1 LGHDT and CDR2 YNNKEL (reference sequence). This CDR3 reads CASSQDLKGQDYGYTF. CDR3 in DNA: TGTGCCAGCAGCCAAGATCTTAAGGGACAGGATTATGGCTACACCTTC.

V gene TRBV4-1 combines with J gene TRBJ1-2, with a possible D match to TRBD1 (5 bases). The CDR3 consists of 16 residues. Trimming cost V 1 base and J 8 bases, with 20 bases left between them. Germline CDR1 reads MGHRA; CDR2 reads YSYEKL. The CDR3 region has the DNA TGCGCCAGCAGCCAAGTAGTTGAACGGGACTGGGACGGCTACACCTTC. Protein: CASSQVVERDWDGYTF.

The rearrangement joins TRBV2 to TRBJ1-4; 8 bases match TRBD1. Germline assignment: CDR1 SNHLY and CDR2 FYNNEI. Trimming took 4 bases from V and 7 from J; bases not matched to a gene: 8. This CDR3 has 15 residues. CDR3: CASSADRGMVEKLFF. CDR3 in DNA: TGTGCCAGCAGTGCTGACAGGGGTATGGTTGAAAAACTGTTTTTT.

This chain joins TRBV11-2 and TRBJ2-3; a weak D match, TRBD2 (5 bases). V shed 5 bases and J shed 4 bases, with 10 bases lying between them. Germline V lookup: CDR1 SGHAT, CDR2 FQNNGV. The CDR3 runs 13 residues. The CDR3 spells CASSPGIADTQYF. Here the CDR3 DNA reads TGTGCCAGCAGCCCCGGGATCGCAGATACGCAGTATTTT.

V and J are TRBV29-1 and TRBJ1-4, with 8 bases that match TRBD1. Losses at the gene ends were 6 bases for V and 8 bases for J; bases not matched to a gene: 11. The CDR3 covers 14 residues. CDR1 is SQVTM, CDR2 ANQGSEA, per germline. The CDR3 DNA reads TGCAGCGTCAAACATACAGGGGGGAACGAAAAACTGTTTTTT. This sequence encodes CSVKHTGGNEKLFF. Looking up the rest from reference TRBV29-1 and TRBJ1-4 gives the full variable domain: SAVISQKPSRDICQRGTSLTIQCQVDSQVTMMFWYRQQPGQSLTLIATANQGSEATYESGFVIDKFPISRPNLTFSTLTVSNMSPEDSSIYLCSVKHTGGNEKLFFGSGTQLSVL.

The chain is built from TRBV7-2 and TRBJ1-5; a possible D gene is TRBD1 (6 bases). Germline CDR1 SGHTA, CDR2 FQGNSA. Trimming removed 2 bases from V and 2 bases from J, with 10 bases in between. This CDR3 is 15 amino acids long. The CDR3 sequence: CASSLFAGGNQPQHF. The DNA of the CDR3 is TGTGCCAGCAGCTTATTCGCAGGGGGCAATCAGCCCCAGCATTTT.

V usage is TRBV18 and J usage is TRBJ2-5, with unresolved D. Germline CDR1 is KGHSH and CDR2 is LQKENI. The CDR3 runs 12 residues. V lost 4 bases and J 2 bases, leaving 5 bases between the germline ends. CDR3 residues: CASSQQQETQYF. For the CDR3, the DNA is TGTGCCAGCTCACAACAACAAGAGACCCAGTACTTC. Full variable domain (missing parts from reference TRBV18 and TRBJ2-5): NAGVMQNPRHLVRRRGQEARLRCSPMKGHSHVYWYRQLPEEGLKFMVYLQKENIIDESGMPKERFSAEFPKEGPSILRIQQVVRGDSAAYFCASSQQQETQYFGPGTRLLVL.

CDR3 coding DNA: TGTGCCAGCAGTTACTCGAAAACGGGACAGGGCTACGAGCAGTACTTC. Protein: CASSYSKTGQGYEQYF. This chain connects TRBV6-5 to TRBJ2-7; 9 bases match TRBD1. With V trimmed by 0 bases and J by 3 bases, 6 bases remained unmatched. CDR3 length equals 16 residues. Germline-derived CDR1 and CDR2 are MNHEY and SVGAGI.

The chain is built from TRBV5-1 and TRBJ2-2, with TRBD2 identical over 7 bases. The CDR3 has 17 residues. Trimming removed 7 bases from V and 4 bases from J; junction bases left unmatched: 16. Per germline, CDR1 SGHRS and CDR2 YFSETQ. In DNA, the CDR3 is TGCGCCAGCTCTCCAGCTAGGCTAGCGGCCCGCACCGGGGAGCTGTTTTTT. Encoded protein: CASSPARLAARTGELFF. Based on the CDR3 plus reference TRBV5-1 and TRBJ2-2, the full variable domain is KAGVTQTPRYLIKTRGQQVTLSCSPISGHRSVSWYQQTPGQGLQFLFEYFSETQRNKGNFPGRFSGRQFSNSRSEMNVSTLELGDSALYLCASSPARLAARTGELFFGEGSRLTVL.

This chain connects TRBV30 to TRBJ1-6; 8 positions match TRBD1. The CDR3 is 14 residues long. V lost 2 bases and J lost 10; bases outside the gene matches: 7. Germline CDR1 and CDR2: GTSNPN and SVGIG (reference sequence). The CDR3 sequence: CAWSIDRGNSPLHF. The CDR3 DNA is TGTGCCTGGAGTATTGACAGGGGAAACTCACCCCTCCACTTT.

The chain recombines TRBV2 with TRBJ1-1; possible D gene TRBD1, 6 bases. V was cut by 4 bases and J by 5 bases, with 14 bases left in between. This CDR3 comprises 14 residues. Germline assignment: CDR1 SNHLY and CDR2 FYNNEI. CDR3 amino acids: CASSAVTGRTEAFF. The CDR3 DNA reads TGTGCCAGCAGTGCGGTAACAGGGAGGACTGAAGCTTTCTTT.

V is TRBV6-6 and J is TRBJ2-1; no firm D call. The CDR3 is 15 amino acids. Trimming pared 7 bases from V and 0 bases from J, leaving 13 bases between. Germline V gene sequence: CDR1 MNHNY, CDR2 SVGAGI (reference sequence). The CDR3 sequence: CASKGGYSSYNEQFF. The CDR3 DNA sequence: TGTGCCAGCAAGGGCGGTTACAGCTCCTACAATGAGCAGTTCTTC.